A selection of T cell receptor beta chains follows, all from one sample in a study of blood T cell repertoires in COVID-19. Sequencing was performed with immunoSEQ multiplex PCR; in TCRdb, only in-frame clones are kept and a portion is missing. The data show about 240,000 clones, around nine tenths seen once. Sample: PBMCs or T cells enriched from blood (not recorded which). Receptors were obtained from a man aged 35 to 55 who had recovered from COVID-19. CDR3s include the opening cysteine and the closing phenylalanine or tryptophan. A D gene is named only where the DNA matches it firmly. A clone size is listed for some rows: how often the clone was seen (once, few, many), or a class if it is expanded.

CATSDPRQGANQPQHF | TGTGCCACCAGTGATCCCCGACAGGGGGCTAATCAGCCCCAGCATTTT | TRBJ1-5 | NA | TRBV24-1 | 16 | TRBD1
CASSQEAGHSYEQYF | TGCGCCAGCAGCCAAGAAGCAGGCCACTCCTACGAGCAGTACTTC | TRBJ2-7 | NA | TRBV4-1 | 15 | NA
CATQDPQGEAFF | TGTGCCACCCAAGACCCACAGGGTGAAGCTTTCTTT | TRBJ1-1 | NA | TRBV10-3 | 12 | NA
CASSPYRGKGHEQYF | TGTGCCAGCAGCCCGTACAGGGGCAAAGGCCACGAGCAGTACTTC | TRBJ2-7 | NA | TRBV7-9 | 15 | TRBD1
CASSQLPLTSGRGTDTQYF | TGTGCCAGCAGCCAACTACCCCTAACTAGCGGGAGGGGCACAGATACGCAGTATTTT | TRBJ2-3 | NA | TRBV7-7 | 19 | TRBD2
CASGPGDRTGPGETQYF | TGTGCTAGTGGGCCCGGAGACCGGACAGGCCCGGGAGAGACCCAGTACTTC | TRBJ2-5 | NA | TRBV12-5 | 17 | TRBD1
CASSIHGQGAQPQHF | TGTGCCAGTAGTATCCACGGACAGGGGGCACAGCCCCAGCATTTT | TRBJ1-5 | NA | TRBV19 | 15 | TRBD1
CASSLAGRAQETQYF | TGTGCCAGCAGCTTGGCCGGGAGGGCCCAAGAGACCCAGTACTTC | TRBJ2-5 | NA | TRBV5-4 | 15 | TRBD2
CASRNKRQGDGYTF | TGTGCCAGCAGAAATAAACGACAGGGGGATGGCTACACCTTC | TRBJ1-2 | NA | TRBV6-5 | 14 | TRBD1
CASGLAAQLTGEKGYTF | TGTGCTAGTGGTTTGGCCGCCCAGCTGACAGGGGAGAAGGGCTACACCTTC | TRBJ1-2 | NA | TRBV12-5 | 17 | TRBD1
CASSHDRNTEAFF | TGCGCCAGCAGCCATGACAGGAACACTGAAGCTTTCTTT | TRBJ1-1 | NA | TRBV4-3 | 13 | NA
CASSAGAVAGGGSEAFF | TGTGCCAGCTCAGCCGGGGCGGTGGCAGGGGGTGGCTCTGAAGCTTTCTTT | TRBJ1-1 | NA | TRBV18 | 17 | TRBD1
CASSQYSGWAIQYF | TGCGCCAGCAGCCAGTATTCAGGATGGGCCATTCAGTACTTC | TRBJ2-4 | once | TRBV4-3 | 14 | NA
CASIAGSAFF | TGTGCCAGCATCGCAGGATCGGCTTTCTTT | TRBJ1-1 | NA | TRBV6-5 | 10 | NA
CASSFQIQTEQFF | TGTGCCAGCAGCTTCCAAATACAGACCGAGCAGTTCTTC | TRBJ2-1 | NA | TRBV5-5 | 13 | NA
CASSPDSWARETQYF | TGTGCCAGCAGCCCGGACAGTTGGGCGCGAGAGACCCAGTACTTC | TRBJ2-5 | NA | TRBV6-6 | 15 | NA
CASSFSANSQETQYF | TGTGCCAGCAGTTTTAGTGCTAACAGCCAAGAGACCCAGTACTTC | TRBJ2-5 | NA | TRBV28 | 15 | NA
CSVWTSGLQETQYF | TGCAGCGTTTGGACTAGCGGACTCCAAGAGACCCAGTACTTC | TRBJ2-5 | NA | TRBV29-1 | 14 | TRBD2
CASSAVRQYEQYF | TGCGCCAGCTCCGCCGTTCGACAGTACGAGCAGTACTTC | TRBJ2-7 | NA | TRBV5-1 | 13 | NA
CASSTAYNEQFF | TGTGCCAGCAGTACAGCTTACAATGAGCAGTTCTTC | TRBJ2-1 | NA | TRBV12-3/TRBV12-4 | 12 | NA
CASSNTGGLNIQYF | TGCGCCAGCAGTAATACAGGGGGTTTAAACATTCAGTACTTC | TRBJ2-4 | NA | TRBV5-1 | 14 | TRBD1
CASSIQGGEKQYF | TGTGCCAGCAGCATCCAGGGAGGCGAGAAGCAGTACTTC | TRBJ2-7 | NA | TRBV7-2 | 13 | NA
CASSQGLRTGELFF | TGTGCCAGCAGCCAGGGACTACGGACCGGGGAGCTGTTTTTT | TRBJ2-2 | NA | TRBV6-2/TRBV6-3 | 14 | TRBD2
CASSFLRQTSGGPQTDTQYF | TGCGCCAGCAGCTTCCTACGCCAGACTAGCGGGGGGCCCCAGACAGATACGCAGTATTTT | TRBJ2-3 | NA | TRBV5-1 | 20 | TRBD2
CASSYWTGKTSEAFF | TGTGCCAGCAGTTACTGGACAGGGAAGACTTCTGAAGCTTTCTTT | TRBJ1-1 | NA | TRBV7-9 | 15 | TRBD1
CASSQEGGAPSGANVLTF | TGCGCCAGCAGCCAAGAGGGGGGGGCCCCCTCTGGGGCCAACGTCCTGACTTTC | TRBJ2-6 | few | TRBV4-1 | 18 | NA
CASSLWGTQGAEAFF | TGTGCCAGCAGTTTATGGGGGACCCAGGGGGCTGAAGCTTTCTTT | TRBJ1-1 | NA | TRBV27 | 15 | TRBD1
CASSSTGGPEKLFF | TGTGCCAGCAGCTCGACAGGGGGTCCTGAAAAACTGTTTTTT | TRBJ1-4 | NA | TRBV11-3 | 14 | TRBD1
CASSHGQGGIYGYTF | TGTGCCAGCAGCCATGGACAGGGGGGGATCTATGGCTACACCTTC | TRBJ1-2 | NA | TRBV14 | 15 | TRBD1